This TCR beta chain was found in a study of blood T cell repertoires in COVID-19. Sequenced by immunoSEQ multiplex PCR; TCRdb stores in-frame clones only, minus some. The sample records fewer than 300,000 clones, 80% to 85% being singletons. This clone was seen once. This CDR3 has 14 amino acids. The V gene lost 0 bases and the J gene lost 1 base, with 6 bases spanning the gap. Germline V gene lookup returns CDR1 GTSNPN and CDR2 SVGIG (reference sequence). The receptor was derived from a woman aged 60-70 years with active or convalescent COVID-19. The chain links TRBV30 to TRBJ2-2; D may be TRBD1 (5 bases). Material for sequencing was peripheral blood. CDR3 in amino acids: CAWSVQGNTGELFF. The CDR3 region has the DNA TGTGCCTGGAGTGTCCAGGGGAACACCGGGGAGCTGTTTTTT.